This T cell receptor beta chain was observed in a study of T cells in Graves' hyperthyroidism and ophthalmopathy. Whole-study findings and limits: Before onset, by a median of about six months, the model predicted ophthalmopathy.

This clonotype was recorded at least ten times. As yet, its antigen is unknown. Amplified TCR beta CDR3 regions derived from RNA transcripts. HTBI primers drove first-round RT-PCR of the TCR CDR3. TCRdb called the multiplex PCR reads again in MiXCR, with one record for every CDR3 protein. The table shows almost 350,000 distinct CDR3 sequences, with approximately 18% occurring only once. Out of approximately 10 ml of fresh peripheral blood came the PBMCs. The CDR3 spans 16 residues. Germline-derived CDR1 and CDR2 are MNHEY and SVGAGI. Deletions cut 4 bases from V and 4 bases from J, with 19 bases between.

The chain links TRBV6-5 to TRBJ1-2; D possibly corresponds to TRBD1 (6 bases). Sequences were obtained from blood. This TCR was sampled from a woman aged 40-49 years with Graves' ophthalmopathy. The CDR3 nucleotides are TGTGCCAGCAGTTCACCCCGACAGGCAACTAGCTATGGCTACACCTTC. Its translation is CASSSPRQATSYGYTF.